One sample yielded the 26 T cell receptor beta chains listed below, sequenced in a study of T-cell reconstitution after alpha-beta-depleted transplantation in children. Unique molecular identifiers featured in how the TCRbeta library was prepared. TCRdb processed the PCR reads anew with MiXCR; each CDR3 protein has one entry. Of fewer than 550,000 distinct CDR3 sequences in the sample, about 10% are singletons; the top ten hold about 15%. Sequenced material: PBMCs, mostly from graft donor cells, taken 180 days after TCRalphabeta/CD19-depleted stem cell transplant. The receptors come from a female patient between 2 and 15 years old who had a stem cell transplant for aplastic anemia, so the T cells may come from the graft donor.

This clonotype has only a few counts. CDR3 sequence reads: CASSTPRANEQFF. CDR3 coding DNA: TGTGCCAGCAGTACACCCCGGGCGAATGAGCAGTTCTTC. The chain has TRBV6-2 or TRBV6-3 and TRBJ2-1; D is unresolved. The V end was cut by 5 bases, the J end by 7 bases, with 12 bases between. There are 13 residues in the CDR3. CDR1 and CDR2 from the germline V gene are MNHEY and SVGEGT.

This chain uses TRBV4-3 with TRBJ1-5, with D maybe TRBD1 (5 bases). V was clipped by 1 base and J by 4 bases, with 17 bases between them. This CDR3 comprises 17 residues. The germline V gene has CDR1 LGHNA and CDR2 YSLEER. The CDR3 here is CASSQALKGGGNQPQHF. CDR3 nucleotide sequence: TGCGCCAGCAGCCAAGCCCTTAAGGGCGGGGGAAATCAGCCCCAGCATTTT.

This clonotype has a handful of counts. In nucleotides, the CDR3 is TGTGCCAGCAGCTTGCCCGGACTTTATGAAAAACTGTTTTTT. Its protein product is CASSLPGLYEKLFF. V and J are TRBV5-5 and TRBJ1-4; D is uncertain. In germline, CDR1 is SGHKS, CDR2 YYEKEE (reference sequence). V was trimmed by 1 base and J by 6 bases, leaving 10 bases between them. The CDR3 runs to 14 residues.

This clonotype was counted between two and nine times. The chain uses TRBV7-9 and TRBJ2-1; D is perhaps TRBD2 (5 bases). The V gene lost 3 bases and the J gene lost 4 bases, with 16 bases spanning the gap. The CDR3 contains 16 residues. Germline values: CDR1 SEHNR, CDR2 FQNEAQ (reference sequence). The CDR3 here is CASSFLPGEVYNEQFF. The CDR3 DNA sequence: TGTGCCAGCAGCTTTCTCCCCGGGGAAGTATACAATGAGCAGTTCTTC.

This clonotype was observed a few times. The gene calls are TRBV6-5 and TRBJ1-2, with 7 bases matching TRBD1. The CDR3 length is 15 residues. V was pared by 2 bases and J by 4 bases, with 7 bases of the junction left unmatched. Germline V gene lookup returns CDR1 MNHEY and CDR2 SVGAGI. CDR3 DNA: TGTGCCAGCAGTTACAAGATACAGGGGTTCTATGGCTACACCTTC. Protein product: CASSYKIQGFYGYTF.

This clonotype has more than one count but fewer than ten. V gene TRBV6-1 combines with J gene TRBJ2-7; 9 bases match TRBD1. With 6 bases clipped from V and 7 bases from J, the junction kept 13 bases outside the gene matches. Germline CDR1 reads MNHNS; CDR2 reads SASEGT. CDR3 length: 15 amino acids. The chain's CDR3 is CASSGNRGRRTEQYF. CDR3 DNA sequence: TGTGCCAGCAGCGGAAACAGGGGGCGACGTACAGAGCAGTACTTC.

This clonotype was counted many times. V and J are TRBV20-1 and TRBJ1-4; D not certain. The CDR3 sequence is 14 residues long. CDR1 is DFQATT, CDR2 SNEGSKA, per germline (reference sequence). Trimming pared 5 bases from V and 8 bases from J, leaving 18 bases between. Written as DNA, the CDR3 is TGCAGTGCTCCGGACGCCCTTATTATGGAAAAACTGTTTTTT. It is translated as CSAPDALIMEKLFF.

The table lists this clonotype with a few counts. The CDR3 DNA reads TGTGCCAGCAGCGACCTACTAGCGGCCCTTAGACATGAGCAGTTCTTC. The encoded protein is CASSDLLAALRHEQFF. V and J are TRBV9 and TRBJ2-1; TRBD2 aligns across 8 bases. Germline V gene data show CDR1 as SGDLS and CDR2 as YYNGEE. V lost 3 bases to trimming and J lost 8 bases; unmatched junction nucleotides: 13. The CDR3 length is 16 residues.

A few counts support this clonotype. V and J are TRBV27 and TRBJ2-7; D may be TRBD1 (6 bases). The CDR3 has 13 amino acids. Germline lookup yields CDR1 MNHEY and CDR2 SMNVEV (reference sequence). The germline V and J ends were trimmed by 6 bases and 6 bases, with 15 bases remaining between them. The CDR3 sequence: CASSTMDSREQYV. The CDR3 DNA is TGTGCCAGCAGCACTATGGACAGTCGCGAGCAGTACGTC.

The rearrangement joins TRBV6-2 or TRBV6-3 to TRBJ2-7; D ambiguous. The CDR3 runs 14 residues. V shed 3 bases and J shed 0 bases, with 9 bases lying between them. Germline V CDR1 and CDR2: MNHEY, SVGEGT. The chain's CDR3 is CASSYGRNSYEQYV. The CDR3 coding sequence is TGTGCCAGCAGTTATGGCAGGAACTCCTACGAGCAGTACGTC.

A few counts support this clonotype. The chain uses TRBV30 and TRBJ1-4, with D possibly TRBD1 on 6 matching bases. V gave up 4 bases and J gave up 0 bases, with 21 bases separating them. CDR3 length: 18 amino acids. Germline V gene lookup returns CDR1 GTSNPN and CDR2 SVGIG (reference sequence). For the CDR3, the DNA is TGTGCCTGGACCACCGGGGGGCCGAAGGGAACAACTAATGAAAAACTGTTTTTT. This encodes CAWTTGGPKGTTNEKLFF.

Of note for this clonotype: This sequence may be a read error, since a much larger clone differs from it by one base. This rearrangement joins TRBV3-1 to TRBJ2-1; D tentatively fits TRBD1 or TRBD2 (5 bases each). Looked up from germline, CDR1 is LGHDT and CDR2 is YNNKEL (reference sequence). The length of the CDR3 is 14 residues. Trimming pared 1 base from V and 9 bases from J, leaving 13 bases between. The chain's CDR3 is CASSQVGGRSEQFF. The CDR3 region has the DNA TGTGCCAGCAGCCAAGTTGGGGGTCGGAGTGAGCAGTTCTTC.

This clonotype was recorded at least ten times. The V and J genes are TRBV29-1 and TRBJ2-5; D unclear. CDR3 length equals 12 residues. Trimming left V 4 bases short and J 1 base short, with 7 bases between. The V gene's germline CDR1 is SQVTM and CDR2 ANQGSEA. DNA for the CDR3: TGCAGCGTTGGACTTACCCAAGAGACCCAGTACTTC. This sequence encodes CSVGLTQETQYF.

The V call is TRBV5-1, the J call TRBJ1-2; D is perhaps TRBD1 (6 bases). Germline CDR1 SGHRS, CDR2 YFSETQ. The length of the CDR3 is 14 residues. Deletions cut 4 bases from V and 6 bases from J, with 16 bases between. The CDR3 bases are TGCGCCAGCAGCCTTGAGTGGGCAGGGGATGGCTACACCTTC. Protein: CASSLEWAGDGYTF.

This clonotype was seen many times. The rearrangement links TRBV7-9 to TRBJ2-3; D uncertain. Germline CDR1 and CDR2: SEHNR and FQNEAQ (reference sequence). The CDR3 is made up of 15 amino acids. V lost 5 bases, J lost 2 bases, and 14 bases lay in between. This CDR3 reads CASSPTGSNTDTQYF. CDR3 DNA sequence: TGTGCCAGCAGCCCCACTGGATCGAACACAGATACGCAGTATTTT. Drawing the rest from reference TRBV7-9 and TRBJ2-3, the complete variable domain is DTGVSQNPRHKITKRGQNVTFRCDPISEHNRLYWYRQTLGQGPEFLTYFQNEAQLEKSRLLSDRFSAERPKGSFSTLEIQRTEQGDSAMYLCASSPTGSNTDTQYFGPGTRLTVL.

This rearrangement joins TRBV21-1 to TRBJ2-5; the table names TRBD1, a call not compared with the DNA. TRBV21-1 is a known pseudogene. There are 16 residues in the CDR3. CDR3 DNA sequence: TGTGCCAGCAGCCCAGCGGGGGGAGAGTACCAAGAGACCCAGTACTTC. It encodes CASSPAGGEYQETQYF.

At least ten counts were recorded for this clonotype. The rearrangement links TRBV6-5 to TRBJ2-7; no clear D. CDR1 and CDR2 (germline): MNHEY, SVGAGI. Between the trimmed V and J ends, which lost 0 bases and 5 bases, there was a span of 17 bases. The CDR3 sequence is 16 residues long. CDR3 in DNA: TGTGCCAGCAGTTACTCTACACCGGACGCAGGCCACGAGCAGTACGTC. Its protein product is CASSYSTPDAGHEQYV.

The chain links TRBV28 to TRBJ2-3; no clear D. Trimming cost V 3 bases and J 14 bases, with 15 bases left between them. The CDR3 runs 12 residues. Per the germline V gene, CDR1 is MDHEN and CDR2 is SYDVKM. CDR3 sequence: CASSFGSAEWYF. The CDR3 coding sequence is TGTGCCAGCAGTTTCGGGTCAGCTGAATGGTATTTT.

This clonotype was detected many times. V gene TRBV12-3 or TRBV12-4 combines with J gene TRBJ2-6; D perhaps matches TRBD2 (6 bases). V lost 4 bases and J lost 4, with 20 bases in between. This CDR3 has 18 residues. CDR3 sequence reads: CASSSLAASVTGANVLTF. DNA for the CDR3: TGTGCCAGCAGTTCATTAGCTGCTAGCGTGACCGGGGCCAACGTCCTGACTTTC.

The gene calls are TRBV20-1 and TRBJ1-5; D not resolved. The CDR3 spans 16 residues. With 0 bases removed from V and 2 bases from J, the gap between germline ends came to 14 bases. Germline V CDR1 and CDR2: DFQATT, SNEGSKA (reference sequence). As DNA, the CDR3 is TGCAGTGCTAGAGATAATCCCGGGATACGCAATCAGCCCCAGCATTTT. This codes for CSARDNPGIRNQPQHF.

V gene TRBV7-2 combines with J gene TRBJ1-1, with D possibly matching TRBD1 (6 bases). V shed 3 bases and J shed 5 bases, with 19 bases lying between them. Germline lookup yields CDR1 SGHTA and CDR2 FQGNSA. This CDR3 comprises 16 residues. In nucleotides, the CDR3 is TGTGCCAGCAGCTTCCGGGACACCCTAGTGGGAACTGAAGCTTTCTTT. It codes for CASSFRDTLVGTEAFF.

This clonotype was detected ten times or more. The chain couples TRBV6-2 or TRBV6-3 to TRBJ1-1; TRBD1 might be the D (5 bases). Germline V gene lookup returns CDR1 MNHEY and CDR2 SVGEGT. Trimming shortened V by 6 bases and J by 6 bases, and 17 bases separated the two germline ends. The CDR3 has 14 amino acids. CDR3: CASSLMGLLAEAFF. The DNA for the CDR3 is TGTGCCAGCAGCTTAATGGGACTCCTTGCTGAAGCTTTCTTT.

This clonotype was seen more than once but under ten times. The chain joins TRBV12-3 or TRBV12-4 to TRBJ1-1; a possible D gene is TRBD1 (5 bases). CDR3 length equals 15 residues. Trimming shortened V by 5 bases and J by 0 bases, and 13 bases separated the two germline ends. The CDR3 DNA is TGTGCCAGCAGTAACGGTGCGACAGTGAACACTGAAGCTTTCTTT. This codes for CASSNGATVNTEAFF.

This clonotype came up a few times. The gene calls are TRBV6-1 and TRBJ1-3, with a tentative D call TRBD1 (5 bases). The CDR3 consists of 14 residues. V was pared by 6 bases and J by 4 bases, with 13 bases between. Per the germline V gene, CDR1 is MNHNS and CDR2 is SASEGT. CDR3 DNA sequence: TGTGCCAGCAGCCGACGACCAGGGGGAAACACCATATATTTT. This translates into CASSRRPGGNTIYF.

The V gene is TRBV12-3 or TRBV12-4, the J gene TRBJ2-5, with TRBD2 as a possible D gene (5 bases). V was pared by 7 bases and J by 0 bases, with 18 bases between. The CDR3 is made up of 16 amino acids. DNA of the CDR3: TGTGCCAGCACCATACGCGGAGCGGAGTACCAAGAGACCCAGTACTTC. Amino acid sequence: CASTIRGAEYQETQYF.

This clonotype has only a few counts. The CDR3 region has the DNA TGTGCTAGTGGTCCTAGGAGCGGGGGAAATGAGCAGTTCTTC. This sequence encodes CASGPRSGGNEQFF. This chain links TRBV12-5 with TRBJ2-1, with 8 bases lining up with TRBD2. V gave up 5 bases and J gave up 7 bases; unmatched junction bases: 7. The CDR3 has 14 amino acids. Germline CDR1 and CDR2: LGHNT and FRNRAP.